The entry that follows covers one T cell receptor beta chain sequence. This specimen belongs to a study of T cell responses to AZD1222 COVID-19 vaccine. J was trimmed by 3 bases and V by 6 bases; bases with no gene match: 8. This CDR3 spans 15 amino acids. The germline V gene encodes CDR1 MNHNY and CDR2 SVGAGI (reference sequence). Method: immunoSEQ multiplex PCR; TCRdb's copy keeps in-frame clones and lacks some. The table shows approximately 94,000 clones, with about 83% occurring only once. This specimen was peripheral blood, taken on day 0 of AZD1222 vaccination. The chain combines TRBV6-6 with TRBJ2-7, with 10 nucleotides matching TRBD2. The receptor was derived from an adult in good health. The CDR3 nucleotides are TGTGCCAGCAGGTCTAGCGGGGGAGCATACTACGAGCAGTACTTC. This gives the protein CASRSSGGAYYEQYF.